This T cell receptor (beta chain) was documented in a study of blood T cell repertoires in COVID-19. Study as a whole: COVID-19 samples from acute and convalescent phases originated in the United States, Italy and Spain.

As originally analysed: Amplification of reference gene primers provided the estimated nucleated cell counts. Sequencing used immunoSEQ multiplex PCR; TCRdb keeps in-frame clones, though not all of them. For V, J and clone size, that table is used; D and trimming come from the DNA. The sample holds 150,000 to 200,000 clones, just under 80% seen once. This CDR3 comprises 15 residues. Looked up from germline, CDR1 is LNHDA and CDR2 is SQIVND (reference sequence). V shed 7 bases and J shed 6 bases, with 18 bases lying between them. This chain uses TRBV19 with TRBJ1-4; D is perhaps TRBD1 (5 bases). This clonotype was sampled from a man between 65 and 79 years old with active or convalescent COVID-19. The sequenced sample consisted of peripheral blood. DNA for the CDR3: TGTGCCAGTATAAGGTCGTCAGGGAGGCATGAAAAACTGTTTTTT. This sequence encodes CASIRSSGRHEKLFF.